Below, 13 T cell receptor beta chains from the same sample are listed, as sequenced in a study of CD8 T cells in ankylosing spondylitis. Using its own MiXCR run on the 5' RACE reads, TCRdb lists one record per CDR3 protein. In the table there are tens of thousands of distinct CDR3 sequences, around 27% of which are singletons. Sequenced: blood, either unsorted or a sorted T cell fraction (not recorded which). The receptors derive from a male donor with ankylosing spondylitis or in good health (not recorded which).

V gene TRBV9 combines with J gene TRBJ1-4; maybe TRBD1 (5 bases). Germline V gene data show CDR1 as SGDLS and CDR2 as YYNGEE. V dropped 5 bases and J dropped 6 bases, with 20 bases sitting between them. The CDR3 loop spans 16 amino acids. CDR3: CASSLPSGTPDEKLFF. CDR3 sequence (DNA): TGTGCCAGCAGTTTACCCTCAGGGACCCCGGATGAAAAACTGTTTTTT. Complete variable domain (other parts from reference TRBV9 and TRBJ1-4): DSGVTQTPKHLITATGQRVTLRCSPRSGDLSVYWYQQSLDQGLQFLIQYYNGEERAKGNILERFSAQQFPDLHSELNLSSLELGDSALYFCASSLPSGTPDEKLFFGSGTQLSVL.

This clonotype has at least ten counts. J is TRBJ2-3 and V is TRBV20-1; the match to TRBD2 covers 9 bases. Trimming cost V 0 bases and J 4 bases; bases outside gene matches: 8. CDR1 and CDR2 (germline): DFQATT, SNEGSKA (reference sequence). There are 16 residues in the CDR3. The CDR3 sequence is CSARDSLAGSPDTQYF. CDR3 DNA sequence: TGCAGTGCTAGAGATTCGCTAGCGGGATCCCCAGATACGCAGTATTTT.

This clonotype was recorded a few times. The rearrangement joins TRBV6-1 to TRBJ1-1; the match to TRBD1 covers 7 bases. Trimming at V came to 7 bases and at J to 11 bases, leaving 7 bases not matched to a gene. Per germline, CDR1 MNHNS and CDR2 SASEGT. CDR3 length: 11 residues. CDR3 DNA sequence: TGTGCCAGCACCCGCGGACAGGACGCTTTCTTT. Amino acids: CASTRGQDAFF.

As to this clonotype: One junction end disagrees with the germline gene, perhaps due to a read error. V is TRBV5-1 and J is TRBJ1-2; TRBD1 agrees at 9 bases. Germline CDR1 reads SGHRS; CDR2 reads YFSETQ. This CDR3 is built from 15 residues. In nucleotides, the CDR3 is TGCGCCAGCACCTTGGAAGGGACAGGGCCCTATGGCTACACCTTC. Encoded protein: CASTLEGTGPYGYTF.

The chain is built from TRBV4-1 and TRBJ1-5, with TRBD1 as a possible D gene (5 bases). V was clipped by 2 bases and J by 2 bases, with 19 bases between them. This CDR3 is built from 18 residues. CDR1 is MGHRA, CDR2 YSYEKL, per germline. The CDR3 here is CASSQMRRDPGGNQPQHF. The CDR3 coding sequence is TGCGCCAGCAGCCAAATGCGTCGGGACCCGGGGGGCAATCAGCCCCAGCATTTT.

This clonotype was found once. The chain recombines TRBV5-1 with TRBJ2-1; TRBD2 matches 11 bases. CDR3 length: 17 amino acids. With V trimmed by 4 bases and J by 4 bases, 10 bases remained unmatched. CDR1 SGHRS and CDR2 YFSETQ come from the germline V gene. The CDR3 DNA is TGCGCCAGCAGCCCGCGCGACGGGACTAGCGGTTACAATGAGCAGTTCTTC. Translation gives CASSPRDGTSGYNEQFF. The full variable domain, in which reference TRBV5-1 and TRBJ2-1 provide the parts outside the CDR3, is KAGVTQTPRYLIKTRGQQVTLSCSPISGHRSVSWYQQTPGQGLQFLFEYFSETQRNKGNFPGRFSGRQFSNSRSEMNVSTLELGDSALYLCASSPRDGTSGYNEQFFGPGTRLTVL.

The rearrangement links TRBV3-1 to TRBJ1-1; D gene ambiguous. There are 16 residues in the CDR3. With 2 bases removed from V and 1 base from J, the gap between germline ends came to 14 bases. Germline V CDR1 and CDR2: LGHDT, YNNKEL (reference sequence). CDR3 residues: CASSQPLADENTEAFF. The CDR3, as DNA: TGTGCCAGCAGCCAACCCCTGGCAGACGAGAACACTGAAGCTTTCTTT.

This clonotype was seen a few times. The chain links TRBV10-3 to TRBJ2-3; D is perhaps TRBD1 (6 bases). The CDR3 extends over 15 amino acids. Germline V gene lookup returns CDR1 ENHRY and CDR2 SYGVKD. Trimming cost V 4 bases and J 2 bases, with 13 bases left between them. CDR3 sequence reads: CAISGRDMDTDTQYF. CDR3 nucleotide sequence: TGTGCCATCAGTGGTCGGGACATGGACACAGATACGCAGTATTTT.

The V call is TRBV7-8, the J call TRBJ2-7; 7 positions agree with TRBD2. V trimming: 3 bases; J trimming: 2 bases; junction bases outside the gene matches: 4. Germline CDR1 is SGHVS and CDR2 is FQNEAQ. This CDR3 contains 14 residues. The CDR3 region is CASSFSRGTYEQYF. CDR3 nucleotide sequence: TGTGCCAGCAGCTTTTCGCGGGGGACCTACGAGCAGTACTTC.

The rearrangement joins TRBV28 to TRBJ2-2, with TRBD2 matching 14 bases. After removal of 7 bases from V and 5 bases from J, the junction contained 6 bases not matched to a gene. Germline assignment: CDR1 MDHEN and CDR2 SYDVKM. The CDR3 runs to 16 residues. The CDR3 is CASTQGTSGRTGELFF. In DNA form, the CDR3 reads TGTGCCAGCACGCAGGGGACTAGCGGGAGAACCGGGGAGCTGTTTTTT. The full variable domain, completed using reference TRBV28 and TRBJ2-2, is DVKVTQSSRYLVKRTGEKVFLECVQDMDHENMFWYRQDPGLGLRLIYFSYDVKMKEKGDIPEGYSVSREKKERFSLILESASTNQTSMYLCASTQGTSGRTGELFFGEGSRLTVL.

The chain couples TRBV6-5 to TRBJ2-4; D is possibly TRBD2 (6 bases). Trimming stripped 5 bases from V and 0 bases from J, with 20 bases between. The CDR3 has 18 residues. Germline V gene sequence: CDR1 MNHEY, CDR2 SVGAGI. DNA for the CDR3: TGTGCCAGCAGTAACCTGGGGGGACTTGACCTAGCCAAAAACATTCAGTACTTC. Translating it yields CASSNLGGLDLAKNIQYF.

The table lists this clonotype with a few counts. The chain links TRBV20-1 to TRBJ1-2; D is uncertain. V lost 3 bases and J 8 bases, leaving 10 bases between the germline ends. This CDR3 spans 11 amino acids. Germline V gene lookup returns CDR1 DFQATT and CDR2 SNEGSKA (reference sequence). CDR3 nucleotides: TGCAGTGCTAGGAGTTTGAGGGGCTACACCTTC. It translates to CSARSLRGYTF.

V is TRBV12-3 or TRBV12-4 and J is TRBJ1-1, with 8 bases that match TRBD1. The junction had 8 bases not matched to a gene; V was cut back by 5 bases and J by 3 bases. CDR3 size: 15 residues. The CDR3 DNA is TGTGCCAGCAGTCTCCAGACAGGGGTCGACACTGAAGCTTTCTTT. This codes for CASSLQTGVDTEAFF.